The clone carrying this T cell receptor (beta chain) showed up just a few times. Its antigen remains unknown. The data stem from a study of siplizumab effects on memory and regulatory T cells. Sequences were generated from unstimulated naive, memory, effector memory and TEMRA subsets in three donor pairs. Findings of the study overall: Solely a minor proportion of alloreactive clones could be assigned to unstimulated subsets. Reactions containing siplizumab showed mappable alloreactive CD4+ clones averaging roughly 70% Treg-derived, versus 25% to 30% in controls.

Per individual sample, 9.9 x 10^4 or so TCR templates were assayed. TCRdb's table, derived via immunoSEQ multiplex PCR, lists solely in-frame clones and lacks some. This table holds roughly 68,000 clones, over 65% found once. J lost 3 bases, V lost 1 base, and 1 base had no gene match. The germline V gene has CDR1 SGHDT and CDR2 YYEEEE. This CDR3 spans 14 amino acids. This chain links TRBV5-6 with TRBJ2-3; TRBD1 agrees at 8 bases. The TCR originated in a human donor in good health. Specimen: memory CD4+ T cells sorted from blood. The CDR3 reads CASSLYRGTDTQYF. CDR3 bases: TGTGCCAGCAGCTTGTACAGGGGGACAGATACGCAGTATTTT. Together with reference TRBV5-6 and TRBJ2-3, the CDR3 gives the full variable domain: DAGVTQSPTHLIKTRGQQVTLRCSPKSGHDTVSWYQQALGQGPQFIFQYYEEEERQRGNFPDRFSGHQFPNYSSELNVNALLLGDSALYLCASSLYRGTDTQYFGPGTRLTVL.